These 25 T cell receptor beta chains were all obtained from the same sample, sequenced in a study of T cells in Graves' hyperthyroidism and ophthalmopathy. TCR beta CDR3 sequences were amplified from RNA transcripts. When the TCR CDR3 underwent first-round RT-PCR, the HTBI primer set was used. TCRdb reanalysed the multiplex PCR reads using MiXCR and keeps one entry per CDR3 protein. The data hold approximately 690,000 distinct CDR3 sequences, with more than 20% observed a single time. The sequencing sample was made of blood. These receptors originate from a man aged 25-45 years with Graves' ophthalmopathy.

This clonotype came up a few times. This chain uses TRBV9 with TRBJ2-1; D may be TRBD2 (6 bases). Per the germline V gene, CDR1 is SGDLS and CDR2 is YYNGEE. Trimming stripped 2 bases from V and 4 bases from J, with 13 bases between. CDR3 size: 15 residues. CDR3 DNA: TGTGCCAGCAGCGTTGTCCTAGCGCCGTACAATGAGCAGTTCTTC. It encodes CASSVVLAPYNEQFF. The whole variable domain, filled in from reference TRBV9 and TRBJ2-1, reads DSGVTQTPKHLITATGQRVTLRCSPRSGDLSVYWYQQSLDQGLQFLIQYYNGEERAKGNILERFSAQQFPDLHSELNLSSLELGDSALYFCASSVVLAPYNEQFFGPGTRLTVL.

This clonotype has a handful of counts. This chain links TRBV20-1 with TRBJ1-1; 8 bases match TRBD1. With V trimmed by 6 bases and J by 4 bases, 7 bases remained unmatched. The CDR3 runs to 13 residues. CDR1 and CDR2 from the germline V gene are DFQATT and SNEGSKA (reference sequence). The CDR3 here is CSAQGQGTTEAFF. DNA for the CDR3: TGCAGTGCCCAAGGACAGGGTACCACTGAAGCTTTCTTT.

The CDR3 spells CSVEVGRSGYTF. The CDR3, as DNA: TGCAGCGTTGAAGTAGGTAGATCTGGCTACACCTTC. This chain uses TRBV29-1 with TRBJ1-2; no clear D gene. The CDR3 covers 12 residues. Germline V lookup: CDR1 SQVTM, CDR2 ANQGSEA. Trimming removed 1 base from V and 7 bases from J, with 10 bases in between.

This clonotype was picked up a small number of times. This rearrangement joins TRBV29-1 to TRBJ2-7; a weak D match, TRBD1 (6 bases). Germline values: CDR1 SQVTM, CDR2 ANQGSEA. This CDR3 spans 14 amino acids. The ends were cut back, 6 bases at V and 2 bases at J, with 17 bases in the middle. The CDR3 reads CSVRPYREAYEQYF. The CDR3 DNA reads TGCAGCGTCCGTCCTTACAGGGAAGCCTACGAGCAGTACTTC.

In this sample, this clonotype turned up many times. This chain connects TRBV20-1 to TRBJ2-1; D perhaps matches TRBD2 (6 bases). From germline, CDR1 is DFQATT and CDR2 SNEGSKA (reference sequence). V lost 5 bases to trimming and J lost 3 bases, with 17 bases between them. The CDR3 has 15 residues. The CDR3 DNA is TGCAGTGCTTCGTCGGGGGAGGAGGTCTACAATGAGCAGTTCTTC. Translated: CSASSGEEVYNEQFF.

This clonotype occurred once. This rearrangement joins TRBV19 to TRBJ1-4; 7 nucleotides line up with TRBD1. The germline V gene encodes CDR1 LNHDA and CDR2 SQIVND (reference sequence). The CDR3 covers 14 residues. V lost 5 bases, J lost 7 bases, and 7 bases stayed unmatched. CDR3 sequence reads: CASSAQGMGEKLFF. The CDR3 DNA follows: TGTGCCAGTAGTGCACAGGGGATGGGTGAAAAACTGTTTTTT.

The rearrangement links TRBV6-1 to TRBJ2-3; the D is unclear. This CDR3 has 13 residues. CDR1 is MNHNS and CDR2 is SASEGT in the germline V gene. Trimming took 8 bases from V and 2 from J, leaving 11 bases between them. In DNA form, the CDR3 reads TGTGCCAGCCGGCCGGCGGACACAGATACGCAGTATTTT. This translates into CASRPADTDTQYF.

J is TRBJ2-3 and V is TRBV14; D gene unclear. The germline V gene has CDR1 SGHDN and CDR2 FVKESK. The CDR3 runs to 13 residues. V was shortened by 6 bases and J by 5 bases, with 12 bases between the two germline ends. In DNA form, the CDR3 reads TGTGCCAGCAGTTATTTGGAAGGAGATACGCAGTATTTT. This encodes CASSYLEGDTQYF.

The chain uses TRBV24-1 and TRBJ2-2; tentatively, D is TRBD1 (6 bases). The V end was cut by 3 bases, the J end by 6 bases, with 13 bases between. CDR3 length equals 15 residues. Germline-derived CDR1 and CDR2 are KGHDR and SFDVKD. The CDR3 region is CATSDKTGLAGELFF. Written as DNA, the CDR3 is TGTGCCACCAGTGATAAGACAGGTCTTGCCGGGGAGCTGTTTTTT.

This clonotype has more than one count but fewer than ten. CDR3 protein: CSATMYEQYF. CDR3 sequence (DNA): TGCAGTGCTACGATGTACGAGCAGTACTTC. V usage is TRBV20-1 and J usage is TRBJ2-7; D is uncertain. This CDR3 spans 10 amino acids. Germline V CDR1 and CDR2: DFQATT, SNEGSKA (reference sequence). Trimming left V 4 bases short and J 4 bases short, with 5 bases between.

This clonotype was detected only a few times. The chain has TRBV27 and TRBJ1-2; no definite D call. The CDR3 is made up of 12 amino acids. V lost 11 bases, J lost 4 bases, and 14 bases lay in between. CDR1 is MNHEY, CDR2 SMNVEV, per germline (reference sequence). The CDR3 region is CAGSMEGYGYTF. The DNA of the CDR3 is TGTGCCGGGTCCATGGAAGGCTATGGCTACACCTTC.

This clonotype has just one count. The junction shows a germline mismatch at one end, possibly a read error. The chain carries TRBV11-2 and TRBJ2-7, with 12 bases lining up with TRBD2. The CDR3 contains 14 residues. From germline, CDR1 is SGHAT and CDR2 FQNNGV. CDR3 in amino acids: CASTLGLAGYEQHF. CDR3 DNA: TGTGCCAGCACCTTGGGACTAGCGGGCTACGAGCAGCACTTC. Complete variable domain (other parts from reference TRBV11-2 and TRBJ2-7): EAGVAQSPRYKIIEKRQSVAFWCNPISGHATLYWYQQILGQGPKLLIQFQNNGVVDDSQLPKDRFSAERLKGVDSTLKIQPAKLEDSAVYLCASTLGLAGYEQHFGPGTRLTVT.

This clonotype came up a few times. The chain carries TRBV11-2 and TRBJ1-4; TRBD1 is a possible D gene (6 bases). Germline lookup yields CDR1 SGHAT and CDR2 FQNNGV. Deletions cut 4 bases from V and 3 bases from J, with 15 bases between. The CDR3 covers 16 residues. CDR3 DNA: TGTGCCAGCAGCTCGATACGGGGGCCGGCTAATGAAAAACTGTTTTTT. Translating gives CASSSIRGPANEKLFF.

The rearrangement joins TRBV7-9 to TRBJ2-1; 11 bases line up with TRBD2. Germline CDR1 is SEHNR and CDR2 is FQNEAQ (reference sequence). The CDR3 consists of 16 residues. J gave up 8 bases and V 6 bases, and 12 bases lay outside the gene matches. The chain's CDR3 is CASSRKLAGEGDEQFF. The DNA for the CDR3 is TGTGCCAGCAGTCGGAAACTAGCGGGAGAAGGCGATGAGCAGTTCTTC.

The chain links TRBV2 to TRBJ2-3, with a tentative D call TRBD2 (5 bases). CDR3 size: 16 residues. Germline assignment: CDR1 SNHLY and CDR2 FYNNEI. V dropped 4 bases and J dropped 7 bases, with 21 bases sitting between them. The CDR3 nucleotides read TGTGCCAGCAGTGGGGTGAGGCTACGCCGGGGATATACGCAGTATTTT. It codes for CASSGVRLRRGYTQYF.

The rearrangement links TRBV30 to TRBJ2-7; tentative D call: TRBD1 (5 bases). This CDR3 is 11 amino acids long. The ends were cut back, 1 base at V and 4 bases at J, with 5 bases in the middle. The germline gives CDR1 GTSNPN, CDR2 SVGIG (reference sequence). CDR3 sequence: CAWSEGYEQYF. CDR3 nucleotide sequence: TGTGCCTGGAGTGAGGGGTACGAGCAGTACTTC.

The CDR3 sequence: CAIKTGPTGELFF. CDR3 bases: TGTGCCATTAAGACAGGGCCCACCGGGGAGCTGTTTTTT. This chain connects TRBV19 to TRBJ2-2; 7 bases are shared with TRBD1. The germline V gene has CDR1 LNHDA and CDR2 SQIVND (reference sequence). The CDR3 has 13 residues. With V trimmed by 10 bases and J by 4 bases, 6 bases remained unmatched.

This clonotype was detected only a few times. This chain links TRBV28 with TRBJ2-7, with 11 nucleotides matching TRBD2. J was trimmed by 6 bases and V by 3 bases; bases with no gene match: 19. The CDR3 contains 19 residues. Germline V gene sequence: CDR1 MDHEN, CDR2 SYDVKM. CDR3 bases: TGTGCCAGCAGTTTCGGTATTTTTACTAGCGGGAGTCTGACCCTCGAGCAGTACTTC. This gives the protein CASSFGIFTSGSLTLEQYF.

In this sample, this clonotype turned up a few times. The rearrangement links TRBV7-8 to TRBJ1-1, with D unclear. V was pared by 0 bases and J by 0 bases, with 5 bases between. The CDR3 covers 14 residues. Germline-derived CDR1 and CDR2 are SGHVS and FQNEAQ. CDR3 sequence reads: CASSLAWLNTEAFF. CDR3 DNA: TGTGCCAGCAGCTTAGCGTGGTTGAACACTGAAGCTTTCTTT.

This clonotype was counted a few times. V usage is TRBV7-9 and J usage is TRBJ1-2, with D uncertain. Between the trimmed V and J ends, which lost 6 bases and 4 bases, there was a span of 12 bases. Germline CDR1 and CDR2: SEHNR and FQNEAQ (reference sequence). The length of the CDR3 is 13 residues. In DNA form, the CDR3 reads TGTGCCAGCAGTTTGGACGCGGTCTATGGCTACACCTTC. Protein: CASSLDAVYGYTF.

This clonotype was found a few times. The J gene is TRBJ1-6, the V gene TRBV2; D is uncertain. The V gene's germline CDR1 is SNHLY and CDR2 FYNNEI. The CDR3 extends over 16 amino acids. V gave up 2 bases and J gave up 11 bases, with 19 bases separating them. The CDR3 nucleotides read TGTGCCAGCAGTGAATTTTCCCCGGGTTATGAGCCACCCCTCCACTTT. Protein sequence: CASSEFSPGYEPPLHF.

This chain joins TRBV6-1 and TRBJ2-1, with 12 bases aligning to TRBD2. The germline V gene encodes CDR1 MNHNS and CDR2 SASEGT. V shed 0 bases and J 7 bases; nucleotides not matched to a gene: 4. The CDR3 sequence is 16 residues long. CDR3 in DNA: TGTGCCAGCAGTGAAGCTCTAGCGGGAGGGATTAATGAGCAGTTCTTC. Translation gives CASSEALAGGINEQFF.

In regard to this clonotype: At one of its ends the junction is not consistent with the germline gene, which may arise from a read error. The rearrangement links TRBV28 to TRBJ1-2; D may be TRBD1 (6 bases). The CDR3 sequence is 10 residues long. Germline V gene lookup returns CDR1 MDHEN and CDR2 SYDVKM. For the CDR3, the DNA is TGTGCCGGCAGGGGCTATGGCTACACCTTC. Translation gives CAGRGYGYTF.

This clonotype was found many times. The chain is built from TRBV7-2 and TRBJ2-7; no firm D call. Germline CDR1 reads SGHTA; CDR2 reads FQGNSA. The CDR3 covers 13 residues. V shed 1 base and J shed 7 bases, with 11 bases lying between them. CDR3 region: CASSLVSSGEQYF. In DNA, the CDR3 is TGTGCCAGCAGCTTAGTGAGTTCAGGAGAGCAGTACTTC.

This clonotype was seen only a few times. The chain is built from TRBV20-1 and TRBJ2-7, with 8 bases lining up with TRBD1. V lost 2 bases, J lost 9 bases, and 3 bases stayed unmatched. The CDR3 has 11 amino acids. From germline, CDR1 is DFQATT and CDR2 SNEGSKA (reference sequence). DNA for the CDR3: TGCAGTGCTAGACAGGGGACAGGGCAGTACTTC. Amino acid sequence: CSARQGTGQYF.